This note documents a single T cell receptor beta chain sequence. Its antigen is undetermined. This sample is drawn from a study of CD8 T cells in ankylosing spondylitis. J gave up 2 bases and V 0 bases, and 2 bases lay outside the gene matches. From germline, CDR1 is SEHNR and CDR2 FQNEAQ (reference sequence). This CDR3 comprises 15 residues. Notes on the study in general: Reportedly, matched ankylosing spondylitis synovial fluid was significantly enriched for disease-linked clones. Disease-linked clones had a CD8+ phenotype and relatively low frequency in peripheral blood. A TCR beta motif of fewer than ten highly homologous variants seemed to mark ankylosing spondylitis blood.

Quantitative 5'-RACE with molecular barcodes produced the TCR beta libraries. TCRdb analysed the 5' RACE reads with MiXCR anew, one entry per CDR3 protein. The top ten clones hold roughly 0.99% of a sample with about 340,000 distinct CDR3 sequences, roughly 15% of them seen once. The rearrangement uses TRBV7-9 and TRBJ1-1; TRBD1 matches at 8 bases. This TCR came from a male donor with ankylosing spondylitis or in good health (not recorded which). The sample taken for sequencing was blood, either unsorted or a sorted T cell fraction (not recorded which). The CDR3 sequence is CASSLATGVNTEAFF. The CDR3 DNA reads as TGTGCCAGCAGCTTAGCGACAGGGGTCAACACTGAAGCTTTCTTT.